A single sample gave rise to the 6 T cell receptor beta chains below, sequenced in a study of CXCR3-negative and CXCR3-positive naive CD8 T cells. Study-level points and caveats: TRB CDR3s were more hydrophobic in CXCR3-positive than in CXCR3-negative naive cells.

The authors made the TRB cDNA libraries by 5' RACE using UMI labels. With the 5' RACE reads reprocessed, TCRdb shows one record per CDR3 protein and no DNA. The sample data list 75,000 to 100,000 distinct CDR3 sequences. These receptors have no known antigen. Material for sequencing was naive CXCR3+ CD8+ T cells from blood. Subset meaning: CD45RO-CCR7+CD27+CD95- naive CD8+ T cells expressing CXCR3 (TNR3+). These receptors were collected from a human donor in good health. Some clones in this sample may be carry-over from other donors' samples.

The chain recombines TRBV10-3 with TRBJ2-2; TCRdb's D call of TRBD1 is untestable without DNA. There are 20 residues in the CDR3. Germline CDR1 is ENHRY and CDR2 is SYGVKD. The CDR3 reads CAISESKEVGRAATAGELFF.

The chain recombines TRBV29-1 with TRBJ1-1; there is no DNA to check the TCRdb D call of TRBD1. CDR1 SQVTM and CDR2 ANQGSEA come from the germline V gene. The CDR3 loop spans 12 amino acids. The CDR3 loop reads CSNQGRGTEAFF. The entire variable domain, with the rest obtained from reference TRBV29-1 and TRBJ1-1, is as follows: SAVISQKPSRDICQRGTSLTIQCQVDSQVTMMFWYRQQPGQSLTLIATANQGSEATYESGFVIDKFPISRPNLTFSTLTVSNMSPEDSSIYLCSNQGRGTEAFFGQGTRLTVV.

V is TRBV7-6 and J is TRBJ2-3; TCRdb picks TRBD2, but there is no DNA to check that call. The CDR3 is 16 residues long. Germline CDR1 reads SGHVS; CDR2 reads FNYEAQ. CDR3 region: CASRPTSGAQFAAQYF.

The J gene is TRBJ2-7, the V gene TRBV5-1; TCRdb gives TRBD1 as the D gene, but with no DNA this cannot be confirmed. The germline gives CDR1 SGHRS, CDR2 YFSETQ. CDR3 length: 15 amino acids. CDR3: CASSLDLWGTYEQYF. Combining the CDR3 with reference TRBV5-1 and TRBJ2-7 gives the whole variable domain KAGVTQTPRYLIKTRGQQVTLSCSPISGHRSVSWYQQTPGQGLQFLFEYFSETQRNKGNFPGRFSGRQFSNSRSEMNVSTLELGDSALYLCASSLDLWGTYEQYFGPGTRLTVT.

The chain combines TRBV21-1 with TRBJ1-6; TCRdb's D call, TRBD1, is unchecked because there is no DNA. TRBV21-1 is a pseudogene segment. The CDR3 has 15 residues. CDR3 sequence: CASSRSRDSNSPLHF.

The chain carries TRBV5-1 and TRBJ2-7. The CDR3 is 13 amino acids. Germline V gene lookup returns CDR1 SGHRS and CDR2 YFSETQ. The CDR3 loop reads CASAQEPQYEQYF.